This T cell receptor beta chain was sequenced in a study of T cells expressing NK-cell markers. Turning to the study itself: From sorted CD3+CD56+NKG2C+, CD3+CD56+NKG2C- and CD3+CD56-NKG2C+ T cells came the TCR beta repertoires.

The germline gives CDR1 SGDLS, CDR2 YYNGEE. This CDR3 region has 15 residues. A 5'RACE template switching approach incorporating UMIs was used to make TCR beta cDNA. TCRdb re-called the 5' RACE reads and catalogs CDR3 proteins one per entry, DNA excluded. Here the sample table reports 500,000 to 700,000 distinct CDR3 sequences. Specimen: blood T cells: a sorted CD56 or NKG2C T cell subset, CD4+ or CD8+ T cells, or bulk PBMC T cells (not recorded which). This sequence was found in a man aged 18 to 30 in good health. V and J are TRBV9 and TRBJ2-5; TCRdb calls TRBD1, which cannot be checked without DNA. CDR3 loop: CASSGQAPHQETQYF.